This is a list of T cell receptor beta chains from one sample in a study of blood T cell repertoires in COVID-19. Only in-frame clones appear in the TCRdb table, and some are missing; sequencing was by immunoSEQ multiplex PCR. This sample has approximately 170,000 clones; about 83% occur once, and the top ten carry 2.5% to 3%. Sequenced material: peripheral blood. The receptors were gathered from a woman of 80 years or more with COVID-19, enrolled during active disease. CDR3s leave out the opening cysteine and the closing phenylalanine or tryptophan. Fields, in order: V gene, J gene, CDR3 protein.

v_gene: TRBV27; j_gene: TRBJ1-4; CDR3aa: ASTARGAGEKLF
v_gene: TRBV3-1/TRBV3-2; j_gene: TRBJ1-2; CDR3aa: ASSHIDGGRGYT
v_gene: TRBV5-1; j_gene: TRBJ2-7; CDR3aa: ASSGKQGSYEQY
v_gene: TRBV6-1; j_gene: TRBJ2-5; CDR3aa: ASSEVPSGGASVKTQY
v_gene: TRBV28; j_gene: TRBJ2-2; CDR3aa: ASSLVGYTGELF
v_gene: TRBV11-2; j_gene: TRBJ2-7; CDR3aa: ASSLRTGLTSYEQY
v_gene: TRBV7-8; j_gene: TRBJ1-3; CDR3aa: ASSVSYRKSGNTIY
v_gene: TRBV5-1; j_gene: TRBJ2-5; CDR3aa: ASSLALAGETQY
v_gene: TRBV30; j_gene: TRBJ2-3; CDR3aa: AWSRGTDTQY
v_gene: TRBV30; j_gene: TRBJ2-3; CDR3aa: AWSSLDTQY
v_gene: TRBV6-4; j_gene: TRBJ2-1; CDR3aa: ASSPLASSYNEQF
v_gene: TRBV29-1; j_gene: TRBJ1-2; CDR3aa: SARDTTNYGYT
v_gene: TRBV6-2/TRBV6-3; j_gene: TRBJ1-5; CDR3aa: ASSTGASNQPQH
v_gene: TRBV19; j_gene: TRBJ2-3; CDR3aa: ASSMGQGTTQY
v_gene: TRBV6-6; j_gene: TRBJ1-2; CDR3aa: ASSYRPGQVGYGYT
v_gene: TRBV14; j_gene: TRBJ2-7; CDR3aa: ASSQGGRGYEQY
v_gene: TRBV24-1; j_gene: TRBJ2-5; CDR3aa: ATSDSVSEETQY